This TCR beta chain originates from a study of control samples from healthy donors and cancer patients. Germline V gene lookup returns CDR1 SGHKS and CDR2 YYEKEE (reference sequence). This CDR3 has 15 amino acids. Trimming left V 0 bases short and J 4 bases short, with 13 bases between. This clone is a singleton in its sample. TCRdb's table, derived via immunoSEQ multiplex PCR, lists solely in-frame clones and lacks some. This sample carries fewer than 200,000 clones, roughly nine tenths of them seen once, and the ten largest clones take over 1.1%. This receptor was identified in a young man in good health. This chain uses TRBV5-5 with TRBJ1-2; D is ambiguous. Sequenced input: blood. CDR3 loop: CASSLETAALYGYTF. CDR3 bases: TGTGCCAGCAGCTTGGAGACCGCAGCCCTCTATGGCTACACCTTC.